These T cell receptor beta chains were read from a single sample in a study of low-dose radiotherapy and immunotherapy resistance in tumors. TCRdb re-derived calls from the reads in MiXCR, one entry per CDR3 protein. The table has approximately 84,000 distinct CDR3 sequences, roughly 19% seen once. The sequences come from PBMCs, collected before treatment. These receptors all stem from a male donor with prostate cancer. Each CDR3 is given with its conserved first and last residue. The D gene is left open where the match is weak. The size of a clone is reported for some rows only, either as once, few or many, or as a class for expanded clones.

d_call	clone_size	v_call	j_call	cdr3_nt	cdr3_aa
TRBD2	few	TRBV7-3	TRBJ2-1	TGTGCCAGCAGCTTAGGCGGGGGGGCTAATGAGCAGTTCTTC	CASSLGGGANEQFF
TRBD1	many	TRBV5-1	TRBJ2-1	TGCGCCAGCAGCTTGGACAGGGGAGTTCGGAATGAGCAGTTCTTC	CASSLDRGVRNEQFF
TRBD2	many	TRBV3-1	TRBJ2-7	TGTGCCAGCAGCCTAGCGGGTCCTTCCTACGAGCAGTACTTC	CASSLAGPSYEQYF
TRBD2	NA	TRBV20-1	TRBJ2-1	TGCAGTGCTAGAGGCGGTCGGGGGGGAGAGCAGTTCTTC	CSARGGRGGEQFF
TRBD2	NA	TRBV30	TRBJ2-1	TGTGCCTGGACGGCGGGGGGGCCAGTCAATGAGCAGTTCTTC	CAWTAGGPVNEQFF
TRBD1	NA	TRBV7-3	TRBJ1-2	TGTGCCAGCACCCTACCGCTCCGGGACAGCCCTAGAGGCTACACCTTC	CASTLPLRDSPRGYTF
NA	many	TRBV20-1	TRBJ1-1	TGCAGTGCTTGGGTCGGGGTCCCTGAAGCTTTCTTT	CSAWVGVPEAFF
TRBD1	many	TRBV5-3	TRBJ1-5	TGTGCCAGCAGCTTGGGCGAGGGGGCGGGTCAGCCCCAGCATTTT	CASSLGEGAGQPQHF
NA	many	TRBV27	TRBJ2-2	TGTGCCAGCAGTTACGGGGAGACCGGGGAGCTGTTTTTT	CASSYGETGELFF
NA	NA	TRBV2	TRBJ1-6	TGTGCCAGCAGTACCGACCAGGGACATAATTCACCCCTCCACTTT	CASSTDQGHNSPLHF
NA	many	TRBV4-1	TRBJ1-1	TGCGCCAGCAGCCAAGATTTGTCACCTCGTGAAGCTTTCTTT	CASSQDLSPREAFF
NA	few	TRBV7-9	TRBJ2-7	TGTGCCAGCAGCTTAGCGTTCTACGAGCAGTACTTC	CASSLAFYEQYF
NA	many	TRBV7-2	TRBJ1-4	TGTGCCAGCAGCTCTACGGGGGGAGGGCGACTGTTTTTT	CASSSTGGGRLFF
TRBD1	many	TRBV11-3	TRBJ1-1	TGTGCCAGCAGCTGGATACCAGGGGGCGCTTGGACTGAAGCTTTCTTT	CASSWIPGGAWTEAFF
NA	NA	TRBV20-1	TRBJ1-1	TGCAGTGCTAGAGAGTCGGGCACTGAAGCTTTCTTT	CSARESGTEAFF
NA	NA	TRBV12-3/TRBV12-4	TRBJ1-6	TGTGCCAGCAGCATGCAACAGGAATCACCCCTCCACTTT	CASSMQQESPLHF
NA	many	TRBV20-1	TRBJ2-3	TGCAGTGCTAGAGATCTCCCTAGCCGGGGCGATACGCAGTATTTT	CSARDLPSRGDTQYF
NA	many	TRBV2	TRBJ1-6	TGTGCCAGCAGTGTCAACCGGGTCCTAAATTCACCCCTCCACTTT	CASSVNRVLNSPLHF
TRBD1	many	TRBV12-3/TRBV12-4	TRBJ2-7	TGTGCCAGCAAAACTGGGACAGGGACGACATACGAGCAGTACTTC	CASKTGTGTTYEQYF
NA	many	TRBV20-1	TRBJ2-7	TGCAGTGCTCTCGGGGTCTACGAGCAGTACTTC	CSALGVYEQYF
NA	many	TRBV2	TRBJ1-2	TGTGCCAGCAATACGGACGGTAACTATGGCTACACCTTC	CASNTDGNYGYTF
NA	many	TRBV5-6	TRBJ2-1	TGTGCCAGCAGCTTAGAAGAGATTGAGCAGTTCTTC	CASSLEEIEQFF
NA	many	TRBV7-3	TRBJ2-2	TGTGCCAGCAGCTCCCGGGGGGCGGGCACCGGGGAGCTGTTTTTT	CASSSRGAGTGELFF
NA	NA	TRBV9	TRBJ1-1	TGTGCCAGCAGCGTAGGCCTTACTAACCTGAACACTGAAGCTTTCTTT	CASSVGLTNLNTEAFF
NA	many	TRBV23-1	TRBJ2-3	TGCGCCAGCAGTCAATCGCCAAACCGGGGGACAGATACGCAGTATTTT	CASSQSPNRGTDTQYF
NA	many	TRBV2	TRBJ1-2	TGTGCCAGCAGCGGCGTTAGGTCCTCTGGCTACACCTTC	CASSGVRSSGYTF
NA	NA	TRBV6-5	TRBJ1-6	TGTGCCAGCACCCAGGGATCCTCACCCCTCCACTTT	CASTQGSSPLHF
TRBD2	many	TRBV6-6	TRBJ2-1	TGTGCCAGCAGTTTCACCGGGACTAGCGGGGGCGCCTACAATGAGCAGTTCTTC	CASSFTGTSGGAYNEQFF
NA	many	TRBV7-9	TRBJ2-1	TGTGCCAGCAGCTTAACCACACAATTCTCCTACAATGAGCAGTTCTTC	CASSLTTQFSYNEQFF
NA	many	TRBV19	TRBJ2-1	TGTGCCAGTAGTATAGGTGGGGGCTACAATGAGCAGTTCTTC	CASSIGGGYNEQFF
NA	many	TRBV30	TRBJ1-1	TGTGCCTGGTGGGTCGGTAAAGCTTTCTTT	CAWWVGKAFF
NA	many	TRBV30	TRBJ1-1	TGTGCCTGGATGAACACTGAAGCTTTCTTT	CAWMNTEAFF
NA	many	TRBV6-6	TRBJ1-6	TGTGCCAGCAGACTGCCGGGGGGGGGGAGGGATTCACCCCTCCACTTT	CASRLPGGGRDSPLHF
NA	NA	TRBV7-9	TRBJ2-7	TGTGCCAGCAGCTTAGCAGGAGCCTACTACGAGCAGTACTTC	CASSLAGAYYEQYF
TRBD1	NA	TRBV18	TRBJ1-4	TGTGCCAGCTCACCCTCGACAGGGGATGGAGAAAAACTGTTTTTT	CASSPSTGDGEKLFF
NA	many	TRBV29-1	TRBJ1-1	TGCAGCTTACTCAGGGAAAGGGACACTGAAGCTTTCTTT	CSLLRERDTEAFF
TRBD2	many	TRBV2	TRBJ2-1	TGTGCCAGCACCCCCCGCGGGCGGGGGGGGGGCAATGAGCAGTTCTTC	CASTPRGRGGGNEQFF
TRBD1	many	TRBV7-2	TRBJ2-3	TGTGCCAGCAGGGGGGGCGGGACAGGGTCATCAGATACGCAGTATTTT	CASRGGGTGSSDTQYF
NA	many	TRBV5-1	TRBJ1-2	TGCGCCAGCAGCTTGGGAGGGGCTGAAGGCTACACCTTC	CASSLGGAEGYTF
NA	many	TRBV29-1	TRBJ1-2	TGCAGCGCGAACTTTGCGGATAACTATGGCTACACCTTC	CSANFADNYGYTF
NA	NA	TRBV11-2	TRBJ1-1	TGTGCCAGCAGCCCAGGGATTTCAAACACTGAAGCTTTCTTT	CASSPGISNTEAFF
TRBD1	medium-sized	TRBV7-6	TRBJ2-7	TGTGCCAGCAGCTCCTCCCAGGGGGCCGAGCAGTACTTC	CASSSSQGAEQYF
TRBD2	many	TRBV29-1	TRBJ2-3	TGCAGCGTTGAAGATCCTAGCGGGGGAGGAGATACGCAGTATTTT	CSVEDPSGGGDTQYF
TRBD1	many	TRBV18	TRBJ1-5	TGTGCCAGCTCCCAGGGGGCAGGGAATCAGCCCCAGCATTTT	CASSQGAGNQPQHF
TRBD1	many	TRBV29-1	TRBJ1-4	TGCAGCGTTGTCCGGACAGGGGATGAAAAACTGTTTTTT	CSVVRTGDEKLFF
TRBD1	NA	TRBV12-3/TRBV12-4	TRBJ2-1	TGTGCCAGCAGTACCTTGACAGGGGGTAATGAGCAGTTCTTC	CASSTLTGGNEQFF
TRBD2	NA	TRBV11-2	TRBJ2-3	TGTGCCAGCAGCTCGGGTGCTAGCGGGAGCACAGATACGCAGTATTTT	CASSSGASGSTDTQYF